Sequencing of this T cell receptor beta chain was carried out in a study of T cell responses to AZD1222 COVID-19 vaccine. Study-level findings and limits: White British donors predominated, females outnumbered males, and clonal diversity was possibly underestimated.

CDR1 is LGHNA and CDR2 is YSLEER in the germline V gene. This CDR3 has 17 amino acids. Unmatched junction bases numbered 13, after V lost 5 bases and J lost 8 bases. Clones were sequenced by immunoSEQ multiplex PCR, and TCRdb holds only the in-frame ones, with some missing. The table includes 150,000 or so clones, about 92% detected once. About this clone itself: What it recognizes is unknown.

The source material was peripheral blood, sampled on day 0 of AZD1222 vaccination. The V call is TRBV4-3, the J call TRBJ2-1; TRBD2 aligns across 12 bases. This receptor was identified in an adult in good health. The CDR3 nucleotides read TGCGCCAGCAGCGCCCTATCCGGACTAGCGGGGTTGGATGAGCAGTTCTTC. This sequence encodes CASSALSGLAGLDEQFF.